The 21 T cell receptor beta chains below come from one sample, sequenced in a study of cytomegalovirus exposure and HLA in healthy donors (dated by TCRdb to about 2017). Preparation of the library involved the immunoSEQ multiplex PCR assay. A mixture of 60 forward primers for TCR Vbeta segments and 13 reverse primers for TCR Jbeta segments was used in the multiplex PCR. This is the immuneACCESS table as TCRdb keeps it, with only in-frame sequences that have V and J called. A part of the clones is gone; compared with another copy, unresolved V genes explain less than half, and the rest is unexplained. This sample lists about 200,000 clones; 79% were detected once. Jointly, the top ten make up approximately 1.5% of the sample. Sequenced: PBMCs. The receptors derive from a girl under 18 in good health and CMV-seropositive.

The gene calls are TRBV21-1 and TRBJ1-6. TRBV21-1 is marked as a pseudogene. The length of the CDR3 is 14 residues. CDR3 region: CASSNKLNNSPLHF. CDR3 coding DNA: TGTGCCAGCAGCAACAAGCTTAATAATTCACCCCTCCACTTT.

The V and J genes are TRBV29-1 and TRBJ1-2, with 7 bases that match TRBD1. Germline CDR1 reads SQVTM; CDR2 reads ANQGSEA. Trimming removed 6 bases from V and 7 bases from J; junction bases left unmatched: 5. This CDR3 comprises 11 residues. CDR3 region: CSVGTAGGYTF. The DNA for the CDR3 is TGCAGCGTAGGGACAGCCGGTGGCTACACCTTC.

The chain carries TRBV5-6 and TRBJ2-3; 9 nucleotides agree with TRBD2. The CDR3 has 14 amino acids. Trimming cost V 4 bases and J 4 bases; bases outside gene matches: 4. The germline V gene has CDR1 SGHDT and CDR2 YYEEEE. The CDR3 reads CASSPAGGSDTQYF. The DNA for the CDR3 is TGTGCCAGCAGCCCAGCGGGGGGATCAGATACGCAGTATTTT.

The genes are TRBV7-8 and TRBJ2-7; 11 nucleotides agree with TRBD2. V was clipped by 5 bases and J by 9 bases; unmatched bases: 15. The CDR3 is 16 amino acids. Germline assignment: CDR1 SGHVS and CDR2 FQNEAQ. The DNA of the CDR3 is TGTGCCAGCAGCCCAGCCCTAGCGGGGGGCCCTCGGGGGCAGTACTTC. Its protein is CASSPALAGGPRGQYF.

The genes are TRBV29-1 and TRBJ1-5; 7 nucleotides align to TRBD1. Germline V gives CDR1 SQVTM, CDR2 ANQGSEA. The CDR3 covers 13 residues. Losses at the gene ends were 4 bases for V and 2 bases for J; bases not matched to a gene: 2. Here the CDR3 DNA reads TGCAGCGTTGGACAGGGAGGCAATCAGCCCCAGCATTTT. This gives the protein CSVGQGGNQPQHF.

This clone has a single count. V and J are TRBV10-3 and TRBJ2-1, with 9 bases fitting TRBD1. V lost 7 bases, J lost 4 bases, and 5 bases stayed unmatched. Germline V gene lookup returns CDR1 ENHRY and CDR2 SYGVKD. The CDR3 totals 14 residues. CDR3 protein: CAIKRTGEYNEQFF. In DNA, the CDR3 is TGTGCCATCAAACGGACAGGGGAATACAATGAGCAGTTCTTC.

The chain is built from TRBV9 and TRBJ2-2; D call uncertain. Germline V gene data show CDR1 as SGDLS and CDR2 as YYNGEE. Trimming removed 0 bases at V and 6 bases at J, with 6 bases between. The CDR3 runs 13 residues. CDR3 sequence: CASSVGSAGELFF. CDR3 nucleotide sequence: TGTGCCAGCAGCGTAGGAAGCGCCGGGGAGCTGTTTTTT.

This clone has only one observation. This rearrangement joins TRBV6-5 to TRBJ2-3; 9 nucleotides agree with TRBD2. Trimming cost V 2 bases and J 5 bases; bases outside gene matches: 5. The CDR3 length is 15 residues. Germline CDR1 and CDR2: MNHEY and SVGAGI. The CDR3 sequence is CASSYGRGGVDTQYF. CDR3 in DNA: TGTGCCAGCAGTTACGGGCGGGGGGGCGTAGATACGCAGTATTTT.

CDR3 bases: TGTGCCAGCAGCATAGGACTAGCGGGGGGACCTTCTAAAGAGACCCAGTACTTC. Translating it yields CASSIGLAGGPSKETQYF. The J gene is TRBJ2-5, the V gene TRBV11-3, with 14 bases lining up with TRBD2. Losses at the gene ends were 5 bases for V and 3 bases for J; bases not matched to a gene: 11. There are 18 residues in the CDR3. Germline CDR1 is SGHNT and CDR2 is YENEEA.

This chain links TRBV15 with TRBJ2-1, with a tentative D call TRBD2 (5 bases). This CDR3 is 14 amino acids long. Germline values: CDR1 LNHNV, CDR2 YYDKDF (reference sequence). V was pared by 5 bases and J by 2 bases, with 10 bases between. The CDR3: CATSSSSTYNEQFF. The CDR3 nucleotides read TGTGCCACCAGCTCTAGCAGTACCTACAATGAGCAGTTCTTC.

The chain's CDR3 is CASSSGTGSNYGYTF. In DNA, the CDR3 is TGTGCCAGCAGCTCCGGGACAGGCTCTAACTATGGCTACACCTTC. J is TRBJ1-2 and V is TRBV2, with 8 bases fitting TRBD1. Per germline, CDR1 SNHLY and CDR2 FYNNEI. Unmatched junction bases numbered 6, after V lost 6 bases and J lost 0 bases. The CDR3 covers 15 residues.

The V and J genes are TRBV4-2 and TRBJ2-5; 11 bases are shared with TRBD2. This CDR3 is built from 18 residues. The germline V gene has CDR1 LGHNA and CDR2 YNFKEQ. V gave up 5 bases and J gave up 1 base; unmatched junction bases: 12. CDR3 protein: CASSLVIAGGISQETQYF. In DNA, the CDR3 is TGTGCCAGCAGCTTGGTAATAGCGGGGGGGATCTCCCAAGAGACCCAGTACTTC.

This chain links TRBV5-6 with TRBJ2-7, with D tentatively TRBD2 (5 bases). The V gene's germline CDR1 is SGHDT and CDR2 YYEEEE. This CDR3 spans 12 amino acids. V lost 4 bases, J lost 2 bases, and 7 bases lay in between. CDR3 loop: CASSPGTYEQYF. The DNA of the CDR3 is TGTGCCAGCAGCCCCGGGACCTACGAGCAGTACTTC.

This clone appeared a few times. The CDR3 nucleotides read TGTGCCAGCAGCTCGCGACAGTCCAATCAGCCCCAGCATTTT. It codes for CASSSRQSNQPQHF. This chain uses TRBV5-5 with TRBJ1-5; weak D call: TRBD1 (5 bases). The CDR3 covers 14 residues. Deletions cut 3 bases from V and 3 bases from J, with 10 bases between. Germline V gene lookup returns CDR1 SGHKS and CDR2 YYEKEE (reference sequence).

The gene calls are TRBV4-3 and TRBJ1-2, with D possibly being TRBD1 (5 bases). The CDR3 is 15 residues long. The germline V gene has CDR1 LGHNA and CDR2 YSLEER. Trimming stripped 5 bases from V and 8 bases from J, with 21 bases between. CDR3 sequence (DNA): TGCGCCAGCAGCTCAAGTCTGGGGCCCCAGGAGGGCTACACCTTC. Amino acids: CASSSSLGPQEGYTF.

The chain has TRBV5-1 and TRBJ2-7; D possibly corresponds to TRBD2 (6 bases). The CDR3 spans 12 residues. Trimming stripped 5 bases from V and 1 base from J, with 7 bases between. Germline V gives CDR1 SGHRS, CDR2 YFSETQ. The CDR3 DNA follows: TGCGCCAGCAGGCGGGGATCCTACGAGCAGTACTTC. Residues: CASRRGSYEQYF.

The CDR3 sequence is CASGQGIASGNTIYF. The CDR3 DNA follows: TGTGCCAGCGGACAGGGTATCGCCTCTGGAAACACCATATATTTT. V usage is TRBV2 and J usage is TRBJ1-3; 8 bases map to TRBD1. The CDR3 is 15 residues long. Germline V gene data show CDR1 as SNHLY and CDR2 as FYNNEI. With 8 bases clipped from V and 0 bases from J, the junction kept 6 bases outside the gene matches.

In its sample, this clone was seen once. The chain carries TRBV10-3 and TRBJ2-5; 9 nucleotides match TRBD1. The J call is uncertain, as TRBJ2-7 better fits the DNA end. Per germline, CDR1 ENHRY and CDR2 SYGVKD. The CDR3 is 15 residues long. CDR3 bases: TGTGCCATCAGTGAAGTGAGGGGACAGGGCTACGAGCAGTACTTC. Amino acid sequence: CAISEVRGQGYEQYF.

The CDR3, as DNA: TGCGCCAGCAGCCCGCAAGGCGGAGATACGCAGTATTTT. Translated, it gives CASSPQGGDTQYF. The rearrangement joins TRBV5-1 to TRBJ2-3; no definite D call. V gave up 4 bases and J gave up 5 bases, with 11 bases separating them. Germline values: CDR1 SGHRS, CDR2 YFSETQ. The CDR3 consists of 13 residues.

As regards this clone: This specimen includes other DNA sequences encoding the same CDR3. V gene TRBV5-1 combines with J gene TRBJ2-3; D possibly corresponds to TRBD1 (6 bases). This CDR3 is built from 14 residues. V was clipped by 0 bases and J by 3 bases, with 8 bases between them. Germline CDR1 and CDR2: SGHRS and YFSETQ. The CDR3 loop is CASSLERGTDTQYF. The CDR3 DNA reads as TGCGCCAGCAGCTTGGAAAGGGGGACAGATACGCAGTATTTT. The full variable domain, completed using reference TRBV5-1 and TRBJ2-3, is KAGVTQTPRYLIKTRGQQVTLSCSPISGHRSVSWYQQTPGQGLQFLFEYFSETQRNKGNFPGRFSGRQFSNSRSEMNVSTLELGDSALYLCASSLERGTDTQYFGPGTRLTVL.

The chain joins TRBV7-8 to TRBJ2-7; TRBD1 matches at 7 bases. Germline V CDR1 and CDR2: SGHVS, FQNEAQ. The CDR3 is 15 residues long. J was trimmed by 2 bases and V by 6 bases; bases with no gene match: 10. The CDR3: CASSSPGQSAYEQYF. CDR3 sequence (DNA): TGTGCCAGCAGTTCACCGGGACAGAGTGCCTACGAGCAGTACTTC.